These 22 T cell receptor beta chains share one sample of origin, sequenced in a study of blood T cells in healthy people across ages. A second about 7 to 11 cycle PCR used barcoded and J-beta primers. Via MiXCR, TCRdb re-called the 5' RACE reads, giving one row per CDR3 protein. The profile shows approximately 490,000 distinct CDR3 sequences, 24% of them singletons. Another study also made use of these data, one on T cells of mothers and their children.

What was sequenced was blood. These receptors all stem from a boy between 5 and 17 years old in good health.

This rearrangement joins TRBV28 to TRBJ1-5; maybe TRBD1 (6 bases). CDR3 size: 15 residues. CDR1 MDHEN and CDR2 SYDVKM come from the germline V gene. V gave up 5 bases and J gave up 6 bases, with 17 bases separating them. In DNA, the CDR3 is TGTGCCAGCAGTCCGGTTCGGGGGCGCGGTCAGCCCCAGCATTTT. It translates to CASSPVRGRGQPQHF.

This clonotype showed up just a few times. As DNA, the CDR3 is TGTGCCAGCAGTTTCGGCAACCCGAACACCGGGGAGCTGTTTTTT. It is translated as CASSFGNPNTGELFF. This chain uses TRBV27 with TRBJ2-2; D is undetermined. V was shortened by 3 bases and J by 0 bases, with 8 bases between the two germline ends. Germline loops: CDR1 MNHEY, CDR2 SMNVEV (reference sequence). The CDR3 length is 15 residues.

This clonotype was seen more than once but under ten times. The CDR3 nucleotides are TGCAGCGCGGCAGATCGGGCTAACTATGGCTACACCTTC. Encoded protein: CSAADRANYGYTF. The chain uses TRBV29-1 and TRBJ1-2; D unresolved. Trimming shortened V by 7 bases and J by 0 bases, and 12 bases separated the two germline ends. The CDR3 covers 13 residues. Germline lookup yields CDR1 SQVTM and CDR2 ANQGSEA.

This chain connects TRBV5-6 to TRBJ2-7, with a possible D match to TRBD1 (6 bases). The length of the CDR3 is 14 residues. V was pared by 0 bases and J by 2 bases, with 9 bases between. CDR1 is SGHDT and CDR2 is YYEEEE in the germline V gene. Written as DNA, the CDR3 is TGTGCCAGCAGCTTGGCAGGGGTAGCCTACGAGCAGTACTTC. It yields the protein CASSLAGVAYEQYF.

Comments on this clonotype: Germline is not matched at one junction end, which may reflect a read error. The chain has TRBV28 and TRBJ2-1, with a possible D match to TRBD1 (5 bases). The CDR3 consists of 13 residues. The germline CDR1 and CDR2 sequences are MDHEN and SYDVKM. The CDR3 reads CASLGQENNERFF. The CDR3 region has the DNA TGTGCCAGCCTGGGGCAGGAGAACAATGAGCGGTTCTTC.

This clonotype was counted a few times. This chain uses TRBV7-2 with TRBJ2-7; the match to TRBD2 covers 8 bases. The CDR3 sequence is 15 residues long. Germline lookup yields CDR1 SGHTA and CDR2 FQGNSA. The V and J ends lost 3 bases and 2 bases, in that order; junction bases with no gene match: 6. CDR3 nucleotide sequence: TGTGCCAGCAGCTTCCAGCGGGGGACACCCTACGAGCAGTACTTC. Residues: CASSFQRGTPYEQYF.

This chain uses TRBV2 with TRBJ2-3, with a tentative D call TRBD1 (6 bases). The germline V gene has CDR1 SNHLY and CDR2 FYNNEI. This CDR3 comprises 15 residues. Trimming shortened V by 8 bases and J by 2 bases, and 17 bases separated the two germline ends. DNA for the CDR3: TGTGCCAGCGGAGAGGTCAGGGACAACACAGATACGCAGTATTTT. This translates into CASGEVRDNTDTQYF. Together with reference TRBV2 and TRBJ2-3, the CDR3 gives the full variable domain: EPEVTQTPSHQVTQMGQEVILRCVPISNHLYFYWYRQILGQKVEFLVSFYNNEISEKSEIFDDQFSVERPDGSNFTLKIRSTKLEDSAMYFCASGEVRDNTDTQYFGPGTRLTVL.

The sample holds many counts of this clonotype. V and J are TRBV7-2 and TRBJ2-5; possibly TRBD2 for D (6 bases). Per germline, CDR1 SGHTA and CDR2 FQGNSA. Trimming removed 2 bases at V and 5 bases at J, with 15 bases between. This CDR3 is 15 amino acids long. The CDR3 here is CASSLLGGEGETQYF. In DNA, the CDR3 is TGTGCCAGCAGCTTATTGGGGGGTGAGGGCGAGACCCAGTACTTC.

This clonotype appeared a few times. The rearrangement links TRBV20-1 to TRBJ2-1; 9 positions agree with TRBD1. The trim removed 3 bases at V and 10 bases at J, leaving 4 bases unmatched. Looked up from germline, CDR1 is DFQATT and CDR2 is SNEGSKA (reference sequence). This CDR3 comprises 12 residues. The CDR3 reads CSASRTGVEQFF. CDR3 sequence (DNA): TGCAGTGCTAGTCGGACAGGGGTGGAGCAGTTCTTC.

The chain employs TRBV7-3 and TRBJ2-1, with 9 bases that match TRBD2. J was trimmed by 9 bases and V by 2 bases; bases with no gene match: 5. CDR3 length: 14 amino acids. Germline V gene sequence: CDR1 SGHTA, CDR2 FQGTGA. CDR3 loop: CASSLGSGSGEQFF. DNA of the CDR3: TGTGCCAGCAGCTTAGGTAGCGGGAGTGGTGAGCAGTTCTTC.

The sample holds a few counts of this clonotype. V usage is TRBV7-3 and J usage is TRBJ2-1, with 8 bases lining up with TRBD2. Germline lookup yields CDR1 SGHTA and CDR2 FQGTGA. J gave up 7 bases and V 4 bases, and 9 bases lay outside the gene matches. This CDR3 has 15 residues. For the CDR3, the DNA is TGTGCCAGCAGCTCCCAGACTAGCGAAAGGAATGAGCAGTTCTTC. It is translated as CASSSQTSERNEQFF. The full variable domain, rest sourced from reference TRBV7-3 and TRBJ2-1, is GAGVSQTPSNKVTEKGKYVELRCDPISGHTALYWYRQSLGQGPEFLIYFQGTGAADDSGLPNDRFFAVRPEGSVSTLKIQRTERGDSAVYLCASSSQTSERNEQFFGPGTRLTVL.

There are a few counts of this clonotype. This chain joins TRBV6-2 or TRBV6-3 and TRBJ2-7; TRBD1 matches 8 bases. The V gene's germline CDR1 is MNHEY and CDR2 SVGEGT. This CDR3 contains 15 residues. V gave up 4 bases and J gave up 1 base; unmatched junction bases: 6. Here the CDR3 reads CASSFGTGASYEQYF. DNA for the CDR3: TGTGCCAGCAGTTTCGGGACAGGCGCTTCCTACGAGCAGTACTTC.

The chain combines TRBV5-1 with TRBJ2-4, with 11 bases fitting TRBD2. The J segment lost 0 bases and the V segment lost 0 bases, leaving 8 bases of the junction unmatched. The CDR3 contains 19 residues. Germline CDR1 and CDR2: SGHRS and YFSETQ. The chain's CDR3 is CASSLAGTSGDLAKNIQYF. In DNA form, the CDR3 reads TGCGCCAGCAGCTTGGCCGGGACTAGCGGAGACCTAGCCAAAAACATTCAGTACTTC.

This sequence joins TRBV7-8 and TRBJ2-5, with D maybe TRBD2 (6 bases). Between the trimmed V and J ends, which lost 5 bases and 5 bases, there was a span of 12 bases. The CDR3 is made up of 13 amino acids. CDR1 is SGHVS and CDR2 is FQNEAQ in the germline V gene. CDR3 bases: TGTGCCAGCAGCCTTTGGAGCGGGGAGACCCAGTACTTC. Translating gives CASSLWSGETQYF.

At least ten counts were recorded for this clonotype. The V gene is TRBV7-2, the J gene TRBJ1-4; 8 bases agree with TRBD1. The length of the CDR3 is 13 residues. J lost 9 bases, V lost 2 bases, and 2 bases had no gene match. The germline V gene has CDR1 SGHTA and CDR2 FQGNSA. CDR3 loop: CASSLSGGQKLFF. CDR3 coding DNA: TGTGCCAGCAGCTTATCAGGGGGCCAAAAACTGTTTTTT.

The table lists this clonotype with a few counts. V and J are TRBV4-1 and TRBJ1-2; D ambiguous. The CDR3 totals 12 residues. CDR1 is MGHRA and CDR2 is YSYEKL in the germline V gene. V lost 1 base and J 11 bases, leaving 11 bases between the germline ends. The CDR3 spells CASSQAGSRYTF. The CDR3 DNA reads TGCGCCAGCAGCCAAGCGGGATCTCGTTACACCTTC.

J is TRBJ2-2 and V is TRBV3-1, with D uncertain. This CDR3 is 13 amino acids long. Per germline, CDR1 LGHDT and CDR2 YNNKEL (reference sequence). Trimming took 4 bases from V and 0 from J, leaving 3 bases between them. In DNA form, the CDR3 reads TGTGCCAGCAGCCGGTCGAACACCGGGGAGCTGTTTTTT. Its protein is CASSRSNTGELFF.

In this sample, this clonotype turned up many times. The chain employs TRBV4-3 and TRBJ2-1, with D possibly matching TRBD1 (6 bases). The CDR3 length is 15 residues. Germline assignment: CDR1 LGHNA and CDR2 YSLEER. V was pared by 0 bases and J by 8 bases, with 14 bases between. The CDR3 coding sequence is TGCGCCAGCAGCCAAGACAGGGGAGCGAGGGATGAGCAGTTCTTC. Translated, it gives CASSQDRGARDEQFF.

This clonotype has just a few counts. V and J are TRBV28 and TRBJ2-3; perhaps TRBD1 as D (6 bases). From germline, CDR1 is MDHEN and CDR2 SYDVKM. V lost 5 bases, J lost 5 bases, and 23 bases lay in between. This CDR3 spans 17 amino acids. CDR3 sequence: CASSGTFRDTRGDTQYF. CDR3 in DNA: TGTGCCAGCAGTGGAACTTTCCGGGACACCCGCGGAGATACGCAGTATTTT. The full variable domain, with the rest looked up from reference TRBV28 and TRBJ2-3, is DVKVTQSSRYLVKRTGEKVFLECVQDMDHENMFWYRQDPGLGLRLIYFSYDVKMKEKGDIPEGYSVSREKKERFSLILESASTNQTSMYLCASSGTFRDTRGDTQYFGPGTRLTVL.

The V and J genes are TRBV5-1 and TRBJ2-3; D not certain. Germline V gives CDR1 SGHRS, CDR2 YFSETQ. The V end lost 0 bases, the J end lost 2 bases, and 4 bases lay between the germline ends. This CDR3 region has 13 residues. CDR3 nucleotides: TGCGCCAGCAGCTTGGATGTCACAGATACGCAGTATTTT. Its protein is CASSLDVTDTQYF.

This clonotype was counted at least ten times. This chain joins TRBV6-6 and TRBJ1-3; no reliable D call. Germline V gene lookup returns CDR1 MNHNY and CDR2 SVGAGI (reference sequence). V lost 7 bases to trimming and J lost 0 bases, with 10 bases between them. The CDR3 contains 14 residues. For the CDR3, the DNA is TGTGCCAGCACCCAGGACTACTCTGGAAACACCATATATTTT. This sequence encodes CASTQDYSGNTIYF.

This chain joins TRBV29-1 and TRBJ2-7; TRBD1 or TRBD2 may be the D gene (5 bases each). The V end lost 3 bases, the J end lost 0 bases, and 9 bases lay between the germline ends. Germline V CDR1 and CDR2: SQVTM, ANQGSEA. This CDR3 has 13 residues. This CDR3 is CSVDGTNSYEQYF. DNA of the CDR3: TGCAGCGTTGACGGGACGAACTCCTACGAGCAGTACTTC.